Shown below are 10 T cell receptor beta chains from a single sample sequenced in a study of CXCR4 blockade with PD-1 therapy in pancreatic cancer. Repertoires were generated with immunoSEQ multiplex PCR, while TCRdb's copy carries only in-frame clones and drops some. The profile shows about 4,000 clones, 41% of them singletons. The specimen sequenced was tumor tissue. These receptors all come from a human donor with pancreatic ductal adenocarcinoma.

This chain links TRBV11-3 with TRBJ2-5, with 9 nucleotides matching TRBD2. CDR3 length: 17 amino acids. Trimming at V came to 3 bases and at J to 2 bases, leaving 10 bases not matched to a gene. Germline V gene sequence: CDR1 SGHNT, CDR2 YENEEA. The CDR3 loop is CASSLGTSGRYQETQYF. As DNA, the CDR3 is TGTGCCAGCAGCTTGGGAACTAGCGGGCGGTATCAAGAGACCCAGTACTTC.

The chain's CDR3 is CAWARMGLTGELFF. The CDR3 DNA follows: TGTGCCTGGGCTCGGATGGGTTTAACCGGGGAGCTGTTTTTT. V and J are TRBV30 and TRBJ2-2; D call uncertain. CDR3 size: 14 residues. Germline values: CDR1 GTSNPN, CDR2 SVGIG (reference sequence). V lost 5 bases, J lost 5 bases, and 15 bases lay in between.

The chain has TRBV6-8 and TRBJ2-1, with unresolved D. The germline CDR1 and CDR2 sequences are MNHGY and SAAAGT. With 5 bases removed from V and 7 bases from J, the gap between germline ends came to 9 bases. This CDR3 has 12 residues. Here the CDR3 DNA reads TGTGCCAGCAGTCAACGGGCAAATGAGCAGTTCTTC. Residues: CASSQRANEQFF.

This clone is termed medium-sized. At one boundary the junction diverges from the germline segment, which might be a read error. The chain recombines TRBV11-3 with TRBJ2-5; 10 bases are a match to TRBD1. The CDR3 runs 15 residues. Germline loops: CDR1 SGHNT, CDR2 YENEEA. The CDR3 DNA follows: TGTGCTAGCAGCTTAGGGGGACAGGGGCGAAAGACCCAGTACTTC. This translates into CASSLGGQGRKTQYF.

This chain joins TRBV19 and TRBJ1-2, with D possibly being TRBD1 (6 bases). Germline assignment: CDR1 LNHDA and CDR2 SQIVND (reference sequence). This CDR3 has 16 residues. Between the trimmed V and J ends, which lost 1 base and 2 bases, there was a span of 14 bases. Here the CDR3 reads CASSIGARGSNYGYTF. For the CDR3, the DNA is TGTGCCAGTAGTATAGGGGCCAGGGGCTCAAACTATGGCTACACCTTC.

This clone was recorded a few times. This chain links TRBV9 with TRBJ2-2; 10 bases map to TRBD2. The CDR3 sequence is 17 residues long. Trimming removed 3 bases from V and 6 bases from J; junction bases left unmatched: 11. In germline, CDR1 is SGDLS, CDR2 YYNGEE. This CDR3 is CASSGRRTGTSAGELFF. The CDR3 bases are TGTGCCAGCAGCGGGAGACGTACCGGGACTAGCGCCGGGGAGCTGTTTTTT.

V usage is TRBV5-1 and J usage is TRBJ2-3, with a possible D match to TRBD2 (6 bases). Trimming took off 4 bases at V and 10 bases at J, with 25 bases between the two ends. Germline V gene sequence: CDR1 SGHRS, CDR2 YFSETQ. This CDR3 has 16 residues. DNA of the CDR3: TGCGCCAGCAGCCAAGCCCCTGGGGGGACTGAGGGGCCGCAGTATTTT. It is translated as CASSQAPGGTEGPQYF.

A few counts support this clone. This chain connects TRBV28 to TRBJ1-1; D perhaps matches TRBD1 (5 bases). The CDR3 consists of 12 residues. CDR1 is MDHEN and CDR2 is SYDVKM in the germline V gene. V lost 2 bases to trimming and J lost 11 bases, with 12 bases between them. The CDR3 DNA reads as TGTGCCAGCAGTTTAGAGGTTGGGGGGGCTTTCTTT. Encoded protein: CASSLEVGGAFF.

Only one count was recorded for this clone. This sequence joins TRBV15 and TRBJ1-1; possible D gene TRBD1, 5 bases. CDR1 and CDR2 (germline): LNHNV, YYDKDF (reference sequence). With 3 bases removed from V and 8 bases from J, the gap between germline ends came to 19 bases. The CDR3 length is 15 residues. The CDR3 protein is CATSRAGTGRPEAFF. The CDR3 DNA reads TGTGCCACCAGCAGGGCCGGGACGGGACGGCCCGAAGCTTTCTTT.

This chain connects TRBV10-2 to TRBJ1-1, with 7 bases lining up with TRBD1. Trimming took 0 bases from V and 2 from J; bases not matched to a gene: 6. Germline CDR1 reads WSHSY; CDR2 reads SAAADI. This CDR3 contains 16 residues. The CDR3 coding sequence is TGCGCCAGCAGTGAGTCGTTGGGACAGCTCAACACTGAAGCTTTCTTT. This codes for CASSESLGQLNTEAFF.